Shown below are 5 T cell receptor beta chains from a single sample sequenced in a study of shared clonotypes between healthy human individuals. Here immunoSEQ multiplex PCR was the method, and the copy in TCRdb shows in-frame clones only, minus some. Among 1,500,000 or so clones, roughly 96% were seen once, and the ten largest hold roughly 1.2%. The source material was naive CD4+ T cells sorted from blood. The subset denotes: CD45RA+ positively selected. These receptors all stem from a man aged 25-40 years in good health.

With regard to this clone: The same CDR3 can be traced to other DNA sequences in this sample. V is TRBV14 and J is TRBJ2-1, with a possible D match to TRBD2 (6 bases). Trimming removed 0 bases from V and 9 bases from J, with 9 bases in between. Germline loops: CDR1 SGHDN, CDR2 FVKESK. CDR3 length: 13 residues. DNA of the CDR3: TGTGCCAGCAGCCAAGACCTCGGGAGTGAGCAGTTCTTC. Its translation: CASSQDLGSEQFF.

Comments on this clone: Distinct nucleotide sequences in the sample also encode this CDR3. The chain uses TRBV7-3 and TRBJ1-1, with D unresolved. V shed 2 bases and J shed 6 bases, with 7 bases lying between them. Germline V gene data show CDR1 as SGHTA and CDR2 as FQGTGA. The CDR3 is 12 residues long. The DNA of the CDR3 is TGTGCCAGCAGCTTATCGGGGTCTGAAGCTTTCTTT. Its translation is CASSLSGSEAFF.

In this sample, this clone turned up once. This chain connects TRBV6-5 to TRBJ1-1, with D unresolved. V was clipped by 5 bases and J by 0 bases, with 7 bases between them. The CDR3 sequence is 13 residues long. Germline lookup yields CDR1 MNHEY and CDR2 SVGAGI. The CDR3 DNA reads as TGTGCCAGCAGTCGAACATTGAACACTGAAGCTTTCTTT. Protein sequence: CASSRTLNTEAFF.

The chain recombines TRBV14 with TRBJ1-2; tentative D call: TRBD1 (5 bases). Trimming left V 3 bases short and J 0 bases short, with 11 bases between. Germline lookup yields CDR1 SGHDN and CDR2 FVKESK. The CDR3 spans 15 residues. CDR3 sequence: CASSHWGRANYGYTF. The CDR3 DNA follows: TGTGCCAGCAGCCACTGGGGCCGAGCTAACTATGGCTACACCTTC.

V gene TRBV5-5 combines with J gene TRBJ1-2, with 10 bases fitting TRBD1. Germline-derived CDR1 and CDR2 are SGHKS and YYEKEE (reference sequence). The CDR3 is 15 residues long. V was clipped by 4 bases and J by 5 bases; unmatched bases: 8. CDR3: CASSQRQGASYGYTF. In DNA, the CDR3 is TGTGCCAGCAGCCAGAGACAGGGGGCCTCGTATGGCTACACCTTC.